This T cell receptor (beta chain) was sequenced during a study of blood T cells in healthy people across ages. Overall study findings and caveats: Any conclusive comparison of naive versus antigen-experienced cells was prevented by using unsorted PBMCs. With naive T cell percentage, TCR beta diversity showed a strong correlation. Unknown CMV status may confound age-related changes in expanded clones.

The CDR3 loop spans 14 amino acids. The ends were cut back, 2 bases at V and 3 bases at J, with 14 bases in the middle. The germline V gene encodes CDR1 SQVTM and CDR2 ANQGSEA. Per sample, at least 5 micrograms of total RNA were extracted. Primed by a sample-barcoded 5' primer and a J-beta primer mix, a second PCR proceeded for 7 to 11 cycles. TCRdb fed the 5' RACE reads into MiXCR, producing one record per CDR3 protein. In the table there are over a million distinct CDR3 sequences, roughly 43% of which are singletons. A note on this clonotype: The antigen is not known.

The sequence was obtained from a woman aged 18-29 years in good health. Sequenced input: blood. This chain connects TRBV29-1 to TRBJ2-7; no reliable D call. CDR3 amino acids: CSVEIRGGVYEQYF. CDR3 DNA sequence: TGCAGCGTTGAAATTCGTGGCGGAGTCTACGAGCAGTACTTC.